Listed below are T cell receptor beta chains from one sample, sequenced in a study of patients and donors after allogeneic stem cell transplantation. TCRdb reprocessed the RT-PCR reads with MiXCR, giving one entry per CDR3 protein. The table has several hundred distinct CDR3 sequences, roughly 1.3% seen once. The sequenced sample was blood, either unsorted or a sorted T cell fraction (not recorded which). Source of these receptors: a human donor who was either an allogeneic HSCT recipient or a stem cell or donor lymphocyte infusion donor (not recorded which). It is not recorded whose cells these are; they may come from a transplant donor. Both conserved end residues are part of each CDR3. Fields, in order: D gene, CDR3 length, J gene, V gene, clone size, CDR3 protein, CDR3 DNA. The D gene is left open where the match is weak. Size is stated as how often the clone was seen (once, few, many) or a class if it is expanded.

TRBD1	15	TRBJ2-5	TRBV6-2/TRBV6-3	large	CASQIRTGTKETQYF	TGTGCCAGCCAAATTAGGACAGGAACTAAAGAGACCCAGTACTTC
-	13	TRBJ2-7	TRBV12-3/TRBV12-4	medium-sized	CASSSGQLYEQYF	TGTGCCAGCAGTTCCGGACAGCTCTACGAGCAGTACTTC
-	13	TRBJ2-3	TRBV30	medium-sized	CACGGRRADTQYF	TGTGCCTGTGGGGGGCGCAGGGCAGATACGCAGTATTTT
TRBD1	15	TRBJ2-3	TRBV7-2	large	CASSPQGARTDTQYF	TGTGCCAGCAGCCCACAGGGGGCTCGGACAGATACGCAGTATTTT
-	16	TRBJ2-1	TRBV29-1	large	CSVEDDRGSSYNEQFF	TGCAGCGTTGAAGATGATAGGGGGAGCTCCTACAATGAGCAGTTCTTC
-	17	TRBJ2-1	TRBV4-3	medium-sized	CASSQDASLNGYNEQFF	TGCGCCAGCAGCCAAGATGCCAGCCTGAACGGATACAATGAGCAGTTCTTC
-	13	TRBJ2-1	TRBV5-1	medium-sized	CASSVDRYNEQFF	TGCGCCAGCAGCGTTGACAGGTACAATGAGCAGTTCTTC
TRBD1	17	TRBJ2-7	TRBV6-5	medium-sized	CASSYSSSQGARGEQYF	TGTGCCAGCAGTTACTCGAGTTCCCAGGGGGCGCGTGGCGAGCAGTACTTC
-	13	TRBJ1-1	TRBV7-3	large	CASSLNRDTEAFF	TGTGCCAGCAGCTTAAACAGGGACACTGAAGCTTTCTTT
TRBD1	13	TRBJ2-5	TRBV29-1	medium-sized	CSVTTGAWETQYF	TGCAGCGTAACTACAGGGGCGTGGGAGACCCAGTACTTC
-	12	TRBJ1-1	TRBV7-3	medium-sized	CASSGKNTEAFF	TGTGCCAGCAGCGGGAAGAACACTGAAGCTTTCTTT
TRBD2	14	TRBJ2-7	TRBV13	large	CASSFRAGVYEQYF	TGTGCCAGCAGCTTTAGGGCGGGAGTATACGAGCAGTACTTC
-	14	TRBJ1-5	TRBV5-3	medium-sized	CARSLEDRDQPQHF	TGTGCCAGAAGCTTGGAGGACCGTGACCAGCCCCAGCATTTT
-	15	TRBJ2-3	TRBV4-2	large	CASSHEPRWADTQYF	TGTGCCAGCAGCCACGAACCTAGGTGGGCAGATACGCAGTATTTT
TRBD1	15	TRBJ1-5	TRBV20-1	medium-sized	CSARDMRGLGQPQHF	TGCAGTGCTAGAGATATGAGGGGGCTTGGGCAGCCCCAGCATTTT
-	13	TRBJ1-6	TRBV10-1	medium-sized	CATRARENSPLHF	TGCGCCACCAGAGCCCGGGAGAATTCACCCCTCCACTTT
-	14	TRBJ1-3	TRBV4-3	medium-sized	CASSPSRAGNTIYF	TGCGCCAGCAGCCCTAGTAGGGCTGGAAACACCATATATTTT
-	14	TRBJ2-4	TRBV7-6	large	CASSQRVPKNIQYF	TGTGCCAGCAGCCAGAGAGTTCCCAAAAACATTCAGTACTTC
TRBD1	14	TRBJ2-3	TRBV2	large	CASSPGTETDTQYF	TGTGCCAGCAGTCCCGGGACAGAGACAGATACGCAGTATTTT
-	14	TRBJ2-5	TRBV3-1	medium-sized	CASSQEGNQETQYF	TGTGCCAGCAGCCAAGAAGGGAACCAAGAGACCCAGTACTTC
-	17	TRBJ2-7	TRBV11-2	medium-sized	CASRDLATTDLRGEQYF	TGTGCCAGCAGGGACCTCGCGACCACAGACCTGAGGGGAGAGCAGTACTTC
-	16	TRBJ2-1	TRBV11-2	large	CASSSAGGDGYNEQFF	TGTGCCAGCAGCTCGGCAGGTGGGGATGGGTACAATGAGCAGTTCTTC
-	16	TRBJ1-3	TRBV28	large	CASSLATGFSGNTIYF	TGTGCCAGCAGTTTGGCGACAGGCTTCTCTGGAAACACCATATATTTT
TRBD2	16	TRBJ2-7	TRBV6-2/TRBV6-3	medium-sized	CASSYSRGSGKGEQYF	TGTGCCAGCAGTTACTCCCGGGGTAGCGGGAAAGGCGAGCAGTACTTC
TRBD1	17	TRBJ1-1	TRBV20-1	medium-sized	CSARATDRGLWNTEAFF	TGCAGTGCTAGAGCGACGGACAGGGGGTTGTGGAACACTGAAGCTTTCTTT
-	12	TRBJ2-7	TRBV29-1	medium-sized	CSVGRDTNEQYF	TGCAGCGTCGGGCGGGACACTAACGAGCAGTACTTC
-	12	TRBJ2-7	TRBV6-5	large	CASSTPPYEQYF	TGTGCCAGCAGTACCCCCCCCTACGAGCAGTACTTC
-	14	TRBJ2-7	TRBV7-2	medium-sized	CASSPWTETYEQYF	TGTGCCAGCAGCCCTTGGACGGAAACCTACGAGCAGTACTTC
TRBD1	16	TRBJ2-3	TRBV20-1	large	CSAGGSTGGSTDTQYF	TGCAGTGCTGGGGGCTCGACAGGGGGCAGCACAGATACGCAGTATTTT
-	15	TRBJ2-6	TRBV5-1	medium-sized	CASSLDVTGANVLTF	TGCGCCAGCAGCTTGGACGTTACTGGGGCCAACGTCCTGACTTTC